This TCR beta chain was sequenced in a study of Ad26.COV2.S vaccination and SARS-CoV-2 variants. Study conclusions and caveats: Vaccinees showed greater spike-specific TCR breadth than placebo recipients. Vaccinees and placebo recipients showed similar non-spike TCR breadth.

As to treatment: some 20 received Ad26.COV2.S at low or high dose, single or two shots; about 5 received placebo; per-sample allocation not given. Sampling happened 63 days after the first vaccine or placebo injection. Recruitment in Boston yielded a donor of adult age, 18-55 years. Ad26 vector vaccine expressed Wuhan-strain SARS-CoV-2 spike. The V gene lost 4 bases and the J gene lost 7 bases, with 16 bases spanning the gap. The CDR3 loop spans 13 amino acids. Germline values: CDR1 GTSNPN, CDR2 SVGIG (reference sequence). This table comes from immunoSEQ multiplex PCR, and its TCRdb copy is limited to in-frame clones, with some not included. The table has around 450,000 clones, roughly 88% seen once. On this clone: Its antigen is undetermined.

The TCR comes from a person aged 18 to 65 who received the Ad26.COV2.S COVID-19 vaccine or a placebo. This chain joins TRBV30 and TRBJ1-1; D uncertain. Sample: peripheral blood, taken in a trial of Ad26.COV2.S vaccine versus placebo. The CDR3 reads CAWTPLTGFEAFF. The CDR3 DNA reads TGTGCCTGGACCCCCCTCACCGGGTTTGAAGCTTTCTTT.